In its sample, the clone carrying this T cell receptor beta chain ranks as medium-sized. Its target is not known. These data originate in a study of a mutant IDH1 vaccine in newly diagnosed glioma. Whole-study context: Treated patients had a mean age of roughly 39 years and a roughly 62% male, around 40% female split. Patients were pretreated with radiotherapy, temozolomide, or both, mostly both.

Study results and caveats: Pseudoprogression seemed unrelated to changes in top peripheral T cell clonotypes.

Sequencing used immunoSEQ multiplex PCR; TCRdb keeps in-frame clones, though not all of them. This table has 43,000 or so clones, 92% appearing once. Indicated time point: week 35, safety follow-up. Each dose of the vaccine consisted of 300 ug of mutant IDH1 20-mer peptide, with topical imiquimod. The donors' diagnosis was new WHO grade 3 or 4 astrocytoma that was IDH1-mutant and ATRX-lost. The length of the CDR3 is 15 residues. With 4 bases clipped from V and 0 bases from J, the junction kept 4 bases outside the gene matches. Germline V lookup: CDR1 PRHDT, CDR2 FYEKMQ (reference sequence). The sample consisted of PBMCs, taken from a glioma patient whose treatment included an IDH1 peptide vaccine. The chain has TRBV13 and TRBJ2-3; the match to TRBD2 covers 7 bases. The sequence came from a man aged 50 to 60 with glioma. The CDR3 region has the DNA TGTGCCAGCAGCTCGCGGGAGACTAGCACAGATACGCAGTATTTT. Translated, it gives CASSSRETSTDTQYF.